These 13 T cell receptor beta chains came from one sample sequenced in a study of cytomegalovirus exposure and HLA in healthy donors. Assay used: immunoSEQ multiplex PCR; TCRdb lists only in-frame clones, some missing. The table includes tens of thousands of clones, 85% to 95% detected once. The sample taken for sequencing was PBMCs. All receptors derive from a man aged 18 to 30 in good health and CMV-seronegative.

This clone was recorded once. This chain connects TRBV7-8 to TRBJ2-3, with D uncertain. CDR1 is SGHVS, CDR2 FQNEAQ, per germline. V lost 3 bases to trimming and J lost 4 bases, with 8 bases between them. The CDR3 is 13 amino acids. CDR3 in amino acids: CASSFGAADTQYF. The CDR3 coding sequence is TGTGCCAGCAGCTTCGGTGCTGCAGATACGCAGTATTTT.

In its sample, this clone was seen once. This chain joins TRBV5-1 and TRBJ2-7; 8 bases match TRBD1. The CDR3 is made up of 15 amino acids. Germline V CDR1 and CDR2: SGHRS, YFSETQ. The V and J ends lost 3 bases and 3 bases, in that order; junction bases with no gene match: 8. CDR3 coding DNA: TGCGCCAGCAGCTCTTTACAGGGGGTCCGCTACGAGCAGTACTTC. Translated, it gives CASSSLQGVRYEQYF.

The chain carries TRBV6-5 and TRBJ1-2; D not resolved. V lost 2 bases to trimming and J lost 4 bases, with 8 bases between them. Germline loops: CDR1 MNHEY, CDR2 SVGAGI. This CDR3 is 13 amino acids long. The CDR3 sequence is CASSYGPVYGYTF. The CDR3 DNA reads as TGTGCCAGCAGTTACGGGCCTGTCTATGGCTACACCTTC.

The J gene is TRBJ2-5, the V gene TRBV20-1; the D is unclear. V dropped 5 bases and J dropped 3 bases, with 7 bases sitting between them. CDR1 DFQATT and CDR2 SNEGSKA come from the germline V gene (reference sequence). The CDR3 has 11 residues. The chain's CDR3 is CSAEVEETQYF. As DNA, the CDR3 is TGCAGTGCTGAGGTGGAAGAGACCCAGTACTTC.

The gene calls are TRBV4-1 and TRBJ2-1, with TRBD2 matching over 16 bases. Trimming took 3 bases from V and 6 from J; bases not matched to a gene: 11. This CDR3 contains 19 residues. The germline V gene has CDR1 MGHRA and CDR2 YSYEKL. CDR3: CASSHPGLAGGPRSNEQFF. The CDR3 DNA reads TGCGCCAGCAGCCACCCGGGACTAGCGGGAGGGCCTCGTTCCAATGAGCAGTTCTTC.

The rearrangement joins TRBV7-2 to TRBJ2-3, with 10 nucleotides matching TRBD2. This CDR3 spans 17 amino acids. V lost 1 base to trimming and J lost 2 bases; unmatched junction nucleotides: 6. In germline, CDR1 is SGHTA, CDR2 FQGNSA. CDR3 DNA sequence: TGTGCCAGCAGCTTAGAGGGACTAGCGATCTACACAGATACGCAGTATTTT. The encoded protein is CASSLEGLAIYTDTQYF.

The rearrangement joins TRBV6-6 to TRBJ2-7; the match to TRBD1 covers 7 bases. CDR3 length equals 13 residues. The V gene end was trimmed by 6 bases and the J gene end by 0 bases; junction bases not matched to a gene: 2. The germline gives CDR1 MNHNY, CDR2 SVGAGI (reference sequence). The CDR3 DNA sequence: TGTGCCAGCAGCAGACAGGGCTCCTACGAGCAGTACTTC. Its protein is CASSRQGSYEQYF.

The chain's CDR3 is CASSLLFLGTATETQYF. The CDR3 bases are TGTGCCAGCAGTTTATTGTTTCTCGGGACAGCTACGGAGACCCAGTACTTC. The chain is built from TRBV28 and TRBJ2-5; 7 bases line up with TRBD1. Germline V gene lookup returns CDR1 MDHEN and CDR2 SYDVKM. This CDR3 spans 17 amino acids. Trimming took 1 base from V and 5 from J; bases not matched to a gene: 13.

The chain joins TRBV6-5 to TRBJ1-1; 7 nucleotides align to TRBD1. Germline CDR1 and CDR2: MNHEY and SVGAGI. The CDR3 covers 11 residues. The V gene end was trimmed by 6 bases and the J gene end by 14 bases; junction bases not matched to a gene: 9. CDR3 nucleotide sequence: TGTGCCAGCAGGGGACAGAACCGCGACTTCTTT. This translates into CASRGQNRDFF.

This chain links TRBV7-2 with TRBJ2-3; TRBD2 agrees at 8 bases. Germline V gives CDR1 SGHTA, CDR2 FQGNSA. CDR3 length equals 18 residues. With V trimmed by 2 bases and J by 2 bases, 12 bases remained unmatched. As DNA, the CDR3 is TGTGCCAGCAGCTTACAAGCGGGAGAGTTCAAACACACAGATACGCAGTATTTT. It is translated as CASSLQAGEFKHTDTQYF. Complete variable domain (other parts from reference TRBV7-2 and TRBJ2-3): GAGVSQSPSNKVTEKGKDVELRCDPISGHTALYWYRQSLGQGLEFLIYFQGNSAPDKSGLPSDRFSAERTGGSVSTLTIQRTQQEDSAVYLCASSLQAGEFKHTDTQYFGPGTRLTVL.

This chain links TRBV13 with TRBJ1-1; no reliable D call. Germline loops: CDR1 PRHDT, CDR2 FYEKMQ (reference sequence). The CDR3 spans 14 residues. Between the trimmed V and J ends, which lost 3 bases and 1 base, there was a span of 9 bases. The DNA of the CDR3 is TGTGCCAGCAGCTTTTTTTACTCGAACACTGAAGCTTTCTTT. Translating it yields CASSFFYSNTEAFF.

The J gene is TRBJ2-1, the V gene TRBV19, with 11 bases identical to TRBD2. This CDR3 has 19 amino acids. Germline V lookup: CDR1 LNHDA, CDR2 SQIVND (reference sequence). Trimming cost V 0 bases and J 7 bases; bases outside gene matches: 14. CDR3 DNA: TGTGCCAGTAGTATAGAGGCACTAGCGGGAGTCATTGGGATAAATGAGCAGTTCTTC. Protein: CASSIEALAGVIGINEQFF.

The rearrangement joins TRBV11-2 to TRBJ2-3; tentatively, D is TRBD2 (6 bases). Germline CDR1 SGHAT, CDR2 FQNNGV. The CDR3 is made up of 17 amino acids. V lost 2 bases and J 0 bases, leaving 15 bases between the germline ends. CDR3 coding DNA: TGTGCCAGCAGCTTAACCCCCCAGCGGGCCAGCACAGATACGCAGTATTTT. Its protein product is CASSLTPQRASTDTQYF. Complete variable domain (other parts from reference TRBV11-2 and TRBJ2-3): EAGVAQSPRYKIIEKRQSVAFWCNPISGHATLYWYQQILGQGPKLLIQFQNNGVVDDSQLPKDRFSAERLKGVDSTLKIQPAKLEDSAVYLCASSLTPQRASTDTQYFGPGTRLTVL.